This TCR beta chain was captured by sequencing in a study of T cell responses to AZD1222 COVID-19 vaccine. Study-level points and caveats: When two AZD1222 doses had been given, Spike-specific TCR breadth and depth rose.

For this clone: Its antigen is undetermined.

Repertoires were generated with immunoSEQ multiplex PCR, while TCRdb's copy carries only in-frame clones and drops some. The table lists about 120,000 clones, under 95% of them singletons, with 5% in the top ten. CDR3 length: 11 residues. The germline V gene has CDR1 WNHNN and CDR2 SYGVQD (reference sequence). V lost 8 bases and J lost 9, with 11 bases in between. The sequencing used peripheral blood, collected 28 days after the second AZD1222 dose. This receptor was obtained from an adult who received the AZD1222 COVID-19 vaccine. The chain recombines TRBV10-1 with TRBJ1-3, with TRBD1 as a possible D gene (5 bases). CDR3 DNA sequence: TGCGCCAGCGGGGACGGCTCCACCATATATTTT. This translates into CASGDGSTIYF.